This TCR beta chain was sequenced for a study of T cells in Graves' hyperthyroidism and ophthalmopathy. At the level of the study: Prior to any treatment, at the point of initial diagnosis, peripheral blood was collected.

There are many counts of this clonotype. The CDR3 length is 15 residues. Trimming removed 0 bases from V and 1 base from J, with 6 bases in between. Germline CDR1 and CDR2: LGHDT and YNNKEL (reference sequence). Researchers took RNA transcripts and amplified the TCR beta CDR3 regions from them. A first-round RT-PCR of the TCR CDR3 used the HTBI primer set. TCRdb re-called the multiplex PCR reads through MiXCR, storing one row per CDR3 protein. Of about 640,000 distinct CDR3 sequences listed, around 20% are singletons. This sequence originates from a man in his thirties or forties with Graves' ophthalmopathy. The chain links TRBV3-1 to TRBJ2-2; perhaps TRBD1 as D (5 bases). The sequenced material came from blood. CDR3 nucleotide sequence: TGTGCCAGCAGCCAAGACCAGGGGAACACCGGGGAGCTGTTTTTT. Protein product: CASSQDQGNTGELFF.